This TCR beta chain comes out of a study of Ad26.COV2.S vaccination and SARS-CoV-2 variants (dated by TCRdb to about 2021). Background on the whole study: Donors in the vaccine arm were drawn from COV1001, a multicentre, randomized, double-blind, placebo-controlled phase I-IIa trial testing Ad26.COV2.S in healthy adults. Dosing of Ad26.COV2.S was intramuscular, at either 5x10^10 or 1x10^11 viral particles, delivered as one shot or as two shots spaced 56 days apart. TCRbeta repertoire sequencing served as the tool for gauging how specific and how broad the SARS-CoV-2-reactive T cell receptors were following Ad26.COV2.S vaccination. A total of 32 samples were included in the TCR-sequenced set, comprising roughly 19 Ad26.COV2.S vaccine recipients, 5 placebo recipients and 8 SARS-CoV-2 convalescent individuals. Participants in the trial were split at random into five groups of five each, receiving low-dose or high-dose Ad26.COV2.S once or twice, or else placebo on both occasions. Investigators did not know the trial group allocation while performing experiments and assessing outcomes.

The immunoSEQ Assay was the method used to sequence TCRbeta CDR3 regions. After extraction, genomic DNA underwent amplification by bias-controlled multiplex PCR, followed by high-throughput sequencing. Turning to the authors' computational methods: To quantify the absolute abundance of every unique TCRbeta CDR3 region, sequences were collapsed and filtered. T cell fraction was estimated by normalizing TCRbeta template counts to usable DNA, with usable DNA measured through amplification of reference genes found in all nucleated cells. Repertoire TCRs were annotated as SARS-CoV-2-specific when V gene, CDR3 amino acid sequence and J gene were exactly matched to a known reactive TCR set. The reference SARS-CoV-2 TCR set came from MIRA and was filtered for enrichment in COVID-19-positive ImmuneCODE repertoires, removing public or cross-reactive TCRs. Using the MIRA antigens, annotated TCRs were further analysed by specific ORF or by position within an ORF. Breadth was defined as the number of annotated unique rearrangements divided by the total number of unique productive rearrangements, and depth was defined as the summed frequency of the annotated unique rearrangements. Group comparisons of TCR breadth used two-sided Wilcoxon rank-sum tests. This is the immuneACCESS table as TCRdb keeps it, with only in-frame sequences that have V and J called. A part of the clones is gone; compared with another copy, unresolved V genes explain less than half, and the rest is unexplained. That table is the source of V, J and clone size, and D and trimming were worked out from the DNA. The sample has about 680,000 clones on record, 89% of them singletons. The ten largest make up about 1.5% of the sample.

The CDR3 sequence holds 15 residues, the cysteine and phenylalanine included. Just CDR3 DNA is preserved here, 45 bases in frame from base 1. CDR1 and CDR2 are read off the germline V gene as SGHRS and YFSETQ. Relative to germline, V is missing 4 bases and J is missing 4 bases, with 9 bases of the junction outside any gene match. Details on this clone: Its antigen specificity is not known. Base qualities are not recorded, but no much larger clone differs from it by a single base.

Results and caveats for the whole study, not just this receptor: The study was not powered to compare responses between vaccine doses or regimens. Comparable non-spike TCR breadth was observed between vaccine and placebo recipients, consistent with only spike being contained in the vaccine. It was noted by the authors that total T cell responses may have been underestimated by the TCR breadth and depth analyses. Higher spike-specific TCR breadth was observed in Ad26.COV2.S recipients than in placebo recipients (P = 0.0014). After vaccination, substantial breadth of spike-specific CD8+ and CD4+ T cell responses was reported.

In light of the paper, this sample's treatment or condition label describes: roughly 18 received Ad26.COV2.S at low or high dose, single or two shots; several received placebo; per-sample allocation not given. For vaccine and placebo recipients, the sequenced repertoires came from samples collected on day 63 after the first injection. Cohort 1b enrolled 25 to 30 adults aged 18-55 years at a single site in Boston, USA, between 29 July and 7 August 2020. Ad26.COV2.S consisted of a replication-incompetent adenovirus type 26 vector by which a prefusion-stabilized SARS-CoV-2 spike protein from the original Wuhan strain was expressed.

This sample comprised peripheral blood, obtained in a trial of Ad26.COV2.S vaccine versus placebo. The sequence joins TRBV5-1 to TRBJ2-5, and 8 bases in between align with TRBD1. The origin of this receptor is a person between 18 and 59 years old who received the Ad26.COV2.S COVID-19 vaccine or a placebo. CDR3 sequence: CASSVSGGGIETQYF. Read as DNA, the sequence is TGCGCCAGCAGCGTATCAGGGGGCGGAATAGAGACCCAGTACTTC.